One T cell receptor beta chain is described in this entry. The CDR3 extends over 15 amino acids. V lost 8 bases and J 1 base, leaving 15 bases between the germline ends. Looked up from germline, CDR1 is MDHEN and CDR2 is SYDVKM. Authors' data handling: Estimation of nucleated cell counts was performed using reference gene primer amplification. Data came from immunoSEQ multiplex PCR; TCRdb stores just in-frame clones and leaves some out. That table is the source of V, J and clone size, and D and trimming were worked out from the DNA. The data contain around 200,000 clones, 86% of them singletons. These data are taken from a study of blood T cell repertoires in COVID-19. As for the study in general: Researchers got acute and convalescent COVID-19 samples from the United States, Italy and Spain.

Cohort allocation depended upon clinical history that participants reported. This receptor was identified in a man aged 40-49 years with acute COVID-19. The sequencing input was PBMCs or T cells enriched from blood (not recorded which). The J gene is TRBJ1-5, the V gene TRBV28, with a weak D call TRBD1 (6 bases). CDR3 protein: CASRPQGQSNQPQHF. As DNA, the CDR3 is TGTGCCAGCCGACCGCAGGGGCAGAGCAATCAGCCCCAGCATTTT.